The 9 T cell receptor beta chains below were found in one sample sequenced in a study of control samples from healthy donors and cancer patients. Measured with immunoSEQ multiplex PCR; TCRdb has only the in-frame clones, and not every one. The sample shows around 100,000 clones, more than 75% of them seen only once. Sequenced sample: blood. Receptors were obtained from a woman between 50 and 59 years old in good health.

This chain joins TRBV27 and TRBJ1-1; D unclear. Germline V gives CDR1 MNHEY, CDR2 SMNVEV (reference sequence). The CDR3 totals 13 residues. V lost 6 bases to trimming and J lost 1 base, with 9 bases between them. The chain's CDR3 is CASSYGGNTEAFF. The CDR3 DNA reads as TGTGCCAGCAGCTACGGAGGGAACACTGAAGCTTTCTTT.

A single count supports this clone. The chain uses TRBV7-2 and TRBJ1-2; 12 positions agree with TRBD1. Germline loops: CDR1 SGHTA, CDR2 FQGNSA. The length of the CDR3 is 15 residues. Trimming took 4 bases from V and 4 from J; bases not matched to a gene: 4. The chain's CDR3 is CASSYGTGGSYGYTF. The CDR3 nucleotides read TGTGCCAGCAGCTACGGGACAGGGGGCTCCTATGGCTACACCTTC. The variable domain in full, completed from reference TRBV7-2 and TRBJ1-2, reads GAGVSQSPSNKVTEKGKDVELRCDPISGHTALYWYRQSLGQGLEFLIYFQGNSAPDKSGLPSDRFSAERTGGSVSTLTIQRTQQEDSAVYLCASSYGTGGSYGYTFGSGTRLTVV.

This clone was seen only once. This sequence joins TRBV6-5 and TRBJ2-7; a possible D gene is TRBD2 (6 bases). This CDR3 comprises 13 residues. Trimming took off 6 bases at V and 6 bases at J, with 15 bases between the two ends. Germline V gene lookup returns CDR1 MNHEY and CDR2 SVGAGI. This CDR3 is CASSSSLEGEQYF. The DNA of the CDR3 is TGTGCCAGCAGCTCATCCTTGGAGGGCGAGCAGTACTTC.

DNA of the CDR3: TGTGCCAGCAGCGTAGCGGGGGGGGTTGGCTACACCTTC. Its protein is CASSVAGGVGYTF. The rearrangement uses TRBV9 and TRBJ1-2, with D perhaps matching TRBD1 (5 bases). Germline CDR1 and CDR2: SGDLS and YYNGEE. This CDR3 is built from 13 residues. With 0 bases removed from V and 7 bases from J, the gap between germline ends came to 10 bases.

This clone was seen more than once but under ten times. This chain connects TRBV7-3 to TRBJ1-1, with a tentative D call TRBD1 (6 bases). The CDR3 totals 14 residues. V gave up 4 bases and J gave up 2 bases, with 11 bases separating them. Germline V gene data show CDR1 as SGHTA and CDR2 as FQGTGA. Written as DNA, the CDR3 is TGTGCCAGCAGCTCTACCAGGGGAAACACTGAAGCTTTCTTT. Encoded protein: CASSSTRGNTEAFF.

The chain has TRBV15 and TRBJ2-4; D possibly corresponds to TRBD1 (6 bases). CDR3 length equals 13 residues. V was shortened by 4 bases and J by 4 bases, with 8 bases between the two germline ends. The germline gives CDR1 LNHNV, CDR2 YYDKDF (reference sequence). CDR3 residues: CATSTDRKNIQYF. DNA for the CDR3: TGTGCCACCAGCACGGACAGAAAAAACATTCAGTACTTC.

The chain joins TRBV12-5 to TRBJ2-1, with 13 bases matching TRBD2. The CDR3 has 15 amino acids. Germline-derived CDR1 and CDR2 are LGHNT and FRNRAP. After removal of 9 bases from V and 8 bases from J, the junction contained 10 bases not matched to a gene. The CDR3 sequence is CARLAGGTKRDEQFF. DNA of the CDR3: TGTGCTAGACTAGCGGGAGGGACGAAAAGGGATGAGCAGTTCTTC.

The rearrangement joins TRBV19 to TRBJ2-3; D perhaps matches TRBD1 (5 bases). The germline V gene encodes CDR1 LNHDA and CDR2 SQIVND (reference sequence). The CDR3 sequence is 14 residues long. Trimming left V 7 bases short and J 0 bases short, with 11 bases between. The CDR3 loop is CASTLRGSTDTQYF. CDR3 DNA: TGTGCCAGTACTCTAAGGGGAAGCACAGATACGCAGTATTTT.

This clone has a handful of counts. The chain is built from TRBV24-1 and TRBJ2-1; 8 nucleotides align to TRBD2. Germline assignment: CDR1 KGHDR and CDR2 SFDVKD. The V and J ends lost 3 bases and 7 bases, in that order; junction bases with no gene match: 10. The CDR3 runs to 16 residues. In DNA form, the CDR3 reads TGTGCCACCAGTGATAGGACTAGCCCCACGGGGAATGAGCAGTTCTTC. As protein: CATSDRTSPTGNEQFF.